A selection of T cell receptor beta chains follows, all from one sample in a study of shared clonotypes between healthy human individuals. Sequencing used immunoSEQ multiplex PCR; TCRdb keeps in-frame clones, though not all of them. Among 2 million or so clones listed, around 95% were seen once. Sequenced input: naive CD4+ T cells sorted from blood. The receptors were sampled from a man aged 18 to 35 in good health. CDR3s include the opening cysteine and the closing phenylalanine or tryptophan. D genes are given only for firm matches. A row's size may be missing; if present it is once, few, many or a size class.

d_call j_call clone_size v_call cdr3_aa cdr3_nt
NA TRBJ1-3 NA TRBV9 CASSERAVSGNTIYF TGTGCCAGCAGCGAACGGGCGGTTAGTGGAAACACCATATATTTT
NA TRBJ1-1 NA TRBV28 CASSLGRIEAFF TGTGCCAGCAGTTTGGGACGGATTGAAGCTTTCTTT
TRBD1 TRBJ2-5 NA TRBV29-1 CSAAEGGRRETQYF TGCAGCGCCGCTGAAGGGGGCCGGCGAGAGACCCAGTACTTC
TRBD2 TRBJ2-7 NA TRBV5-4 CASSGGGREAYEQYF TGTGCCAGCAGCGGGGGGGGAAGGGAGGCCTACGAGCAGTACTTC
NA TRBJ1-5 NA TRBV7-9 CASSTGTYQPQHF TGTGCCAGCAGCACCGGGACGTATCAGCCCCAGCATTTT
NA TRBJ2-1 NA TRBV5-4 CASSSLAGVSNEQFF TGTGCCAGCAGCTCCTTGGCCGGGGTATCAAATGAGCAGTTCTTC
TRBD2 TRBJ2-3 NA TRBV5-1 CASSLVPSGVEDTQYF TGCGCCAGCAGCTTGGTTCCTAGCGGGGTGGAAGATACGCAGTATTTT
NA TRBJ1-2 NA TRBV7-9 CASRPEPHYGYTF TGTGCCAGCAGACCGGAACCTCACTATGGCTACACCTTC
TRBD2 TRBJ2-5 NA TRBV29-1 CSVDLGLAKETQYF TGCAGCGTTGACTTGGGACTAGCGAAGGAGACCCAGTACTTC
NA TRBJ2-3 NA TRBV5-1 CASSLETGTQYF TGCGCCAGCAGCTTGGAGACTGGGACGCAGTATTTT
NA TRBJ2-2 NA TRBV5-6 CASMDPGPKNTGELFF TGTGCCAGCATGGATCCGGGTCCCAAAAACACCGGGGAGCTGTTTTTT
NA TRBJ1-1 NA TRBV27 CASSLSTQGNTEAFF TGTGCCAGCAGTTTGTCGACTCAGGGGAACACTGAAGCTTTCTTT
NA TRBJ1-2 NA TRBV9 CASSVEGHGGYTF TGTGCCAGCAGCGTAGAGGGCCACGGCGGCTACACCTTC
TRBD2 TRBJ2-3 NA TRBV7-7 CASSPSGLVTDTQYF TGTGCTAGCAGCCCCTCGGGACTAGTGACAGATACGCAGTATTTT
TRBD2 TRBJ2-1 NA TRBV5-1 CASSTGLAGTPYNEQFF TGCGCCAGCAGCACGGGACTAGCGGGGACCCCCTACAATGAGCAGTTCTTC
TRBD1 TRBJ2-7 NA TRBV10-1 CASSAHRTGDEQYF TGCGCCAGCAGTGCTCACAGGACAGGGGACGAGCAGTACTTC
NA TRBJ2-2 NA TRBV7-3 CASSVGADTGELFF TGTGCCAGCAGCGTCGGTGCCGACACCGGGGAGCTGTTTTTT
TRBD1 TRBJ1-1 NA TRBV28 CASSPLDRLNTEAFF TGTGCCAGCAGCCCACTGGACAGGCTGAACACTGAAGCTTTCTTT
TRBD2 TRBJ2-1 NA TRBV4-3 CASSQDWLAAYNEQFF TGCGCCAGCAGCCAAGATTGGCTAGCGGCCTACAATGAGCAGTTCTTC
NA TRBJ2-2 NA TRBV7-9 CASSYSTGTNTGELFF TGTGCCAGCAGCTACTCGACAGGAACGAACACCGGGGAGCTGTTTTTT
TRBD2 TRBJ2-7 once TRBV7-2 CASSFSAGAYEQYF TGTGCCAGCAGCTTCTCCGCGGGGGCCTACGAGCAGTACTTC
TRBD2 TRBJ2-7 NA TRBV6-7 CASSERGGLYIRYEQYF TGTGCCAGCAGTGAGCGGGGGGGCCTTTATATTCGTTACGAGCAGTACTTC
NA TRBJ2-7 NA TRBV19 CASSVTGQLEQYF TGTGCCAGTAGTGTGACGGGCCAACTCGAGCAGTACTTC
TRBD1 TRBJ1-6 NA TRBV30 CAWRDSPGNSPLHF TGTGCCTGGCGGGACAGTCCGGGCAATTCACCCCTCCACTTT
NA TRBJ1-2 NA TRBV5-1 CASSGARNYGYTF TGCGCCAGCTCGGGGGCGAGGAACTATGGCTACACCTTC
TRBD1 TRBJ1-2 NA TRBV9 CASSVGGQGGHGYTF TGTGCCAGCAGCGTTGGGGGACAGGGAGGACACGGCTACACCTTC
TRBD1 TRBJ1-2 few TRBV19 CASSQGQGAVLYGYTF TGTGCCAGTAGCCAGGGGCAGGGGGCGGTACTCTATGGCTACACCTTC